The clone carrying this TCR beta chain has more than one count but fewer than ten. PCR was performed a second time for about 7 to 11 cycles using a sample-barcoded 5' primer and a J-beta primer mix. One entry per CDR3 protein results from TCRdb running MiXCR on the 5' RACE reads. The sample contains roughly 1,700,000 distinct CDR3 sequences, under 30% of which appear only once. The sample belongs to a study of blood T cells in healthy people across ages. Trimming pared 0 bases from V and 6 bases from J, leaving 9 bases between. The germline CDR1 and CDR2 sequences are SGDLS and YYNGEE. The CDR3 covers 14 residues.

This clonotype originated in a woman in her thirties in good health. J is TRBJ1-4 and V is TRBV9; TRBD1 is a possible D gene (5 bases). The sample consisted of blood. The CDR3 DNA sequence: TGTGCCAGCAGCGTAGGGGGAGGGGATGAAAAACTGTTTTTT. Amino acids: CASSVGGGDEKLFF.